This T cell receptor beta chain was captured by sequencing in a study of T cell changes during pregnancy in multiple sclerosis. Generated by immunoSEQ multiplex PCR, the TCRdb table keeps only in-frame clones and is missing some. This table has around 45,000 clones, 80% to 90% appearing once. This sequence originates from a female donor with multiple sclerosis, enrolled in a pregnancy study. Sequenced here: CD8+ T cells from peripheral blood mononuclear cells, sampled in the second trimester of pregnancy.

CDR3: CASSLTSPGLAGGLATDTQYF. DNA of the CDR3: TGTGCCAGCAGTTTAACTTCTCCGGGACTAGCGGGGGGACTAGCAACAGATACGCAGTATTTT. The chain recombines TRBV27 with TRBJ2-3; 15 nucleotides align to TRBD2. Germline values: CDR1 MNHEY, CDR2 SMNVEV (reference sequence). With V trimmed by 2 bases and J by 3 bases, 15 bases remained unmatched. This CDR3 is built from 21 residues.